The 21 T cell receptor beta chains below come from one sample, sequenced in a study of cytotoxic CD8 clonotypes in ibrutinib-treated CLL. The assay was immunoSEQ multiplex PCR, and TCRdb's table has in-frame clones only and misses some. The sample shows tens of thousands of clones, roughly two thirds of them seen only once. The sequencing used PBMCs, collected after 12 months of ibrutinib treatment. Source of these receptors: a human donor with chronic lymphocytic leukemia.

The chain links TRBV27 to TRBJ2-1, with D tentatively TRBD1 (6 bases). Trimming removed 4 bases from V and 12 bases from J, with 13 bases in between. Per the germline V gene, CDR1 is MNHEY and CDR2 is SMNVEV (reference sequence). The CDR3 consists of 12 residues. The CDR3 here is CASSWQQGRQFF. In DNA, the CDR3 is TGTGCCAGCAGTTGGCAACAGGGCCGGCAGTTCTTC.

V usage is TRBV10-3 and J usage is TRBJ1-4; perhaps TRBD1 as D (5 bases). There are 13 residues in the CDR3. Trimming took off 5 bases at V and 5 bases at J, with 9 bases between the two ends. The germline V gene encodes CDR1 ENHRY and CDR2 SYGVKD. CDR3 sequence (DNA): TGTGCCATCAGTCCGGGGGGGAATGAAAAACTGTTTTTT. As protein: CAISPGGNEKLFF.

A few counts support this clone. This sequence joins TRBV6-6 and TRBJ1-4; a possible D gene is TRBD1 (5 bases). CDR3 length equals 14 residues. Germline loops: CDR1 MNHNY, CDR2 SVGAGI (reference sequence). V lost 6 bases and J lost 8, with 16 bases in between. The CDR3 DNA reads TGTGCCAGCAGCGCCCCACAGGCCGGAGAAAAACTGTTTTTT. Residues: CASSAPQAGEKLFF.

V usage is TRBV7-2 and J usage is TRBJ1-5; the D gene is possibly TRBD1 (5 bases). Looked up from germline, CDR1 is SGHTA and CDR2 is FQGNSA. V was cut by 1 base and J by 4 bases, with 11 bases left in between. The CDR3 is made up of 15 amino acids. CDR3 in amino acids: CASSLDGGGNQPQHF. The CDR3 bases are TGTGCCAGCAGCTTAGACGGGGGAGGGAATCAGCCCCAGCATTTT.

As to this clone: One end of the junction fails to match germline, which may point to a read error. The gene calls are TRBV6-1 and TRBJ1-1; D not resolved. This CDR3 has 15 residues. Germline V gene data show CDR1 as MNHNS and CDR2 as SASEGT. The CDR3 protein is CAISESEEAGTEAFF. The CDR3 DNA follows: TGTGCCATCAGTGAGTCGGAGGAGGCGGGCACTGAAGCTTTCTTT.

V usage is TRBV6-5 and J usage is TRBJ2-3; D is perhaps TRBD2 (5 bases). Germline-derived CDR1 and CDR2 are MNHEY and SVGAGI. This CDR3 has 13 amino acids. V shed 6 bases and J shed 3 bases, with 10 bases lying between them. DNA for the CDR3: TGTGCCAGCAGAAAACCGGGAACAGATACGCAGTATTTT. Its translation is CASRKPGTDTQYF.

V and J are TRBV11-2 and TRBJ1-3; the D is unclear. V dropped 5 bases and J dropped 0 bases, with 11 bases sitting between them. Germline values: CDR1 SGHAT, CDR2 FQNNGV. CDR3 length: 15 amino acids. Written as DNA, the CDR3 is TGTGCCAGCAGCCAATTTACAGACTCTGGAAACACCATATATTTT. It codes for CASSQFTDSGNTIYF. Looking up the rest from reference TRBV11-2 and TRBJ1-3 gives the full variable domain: EAGVAQSPRYKIIEKRQSVAFWCNPISGHATLYWYQQILGQGPKLLIQFQNNGVVDDSQLPKDRFSAERLKGVDSTLKIQPAKLEDSAVYLCASSQFTDSGNTIYFGEGSWLTVV.

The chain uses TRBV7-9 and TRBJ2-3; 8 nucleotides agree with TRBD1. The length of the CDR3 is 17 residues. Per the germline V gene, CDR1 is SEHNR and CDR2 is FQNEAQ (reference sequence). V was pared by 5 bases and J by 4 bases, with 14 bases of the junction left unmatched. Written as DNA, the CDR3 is TGTGCCAGCAGCCCCCCGACAGGGGCGGGTTCGGCAGATACGCAGTATTTT. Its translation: CASSPPTGAGSADTQYF.

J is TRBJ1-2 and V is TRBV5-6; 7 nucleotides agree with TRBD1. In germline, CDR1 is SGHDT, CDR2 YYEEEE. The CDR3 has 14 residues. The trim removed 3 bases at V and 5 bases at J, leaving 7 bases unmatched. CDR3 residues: CASSSGQVRYGYTF. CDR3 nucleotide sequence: TGTGCCAGCAGCTCCGGACAGGTTAGGTATGGCTACACCTTC. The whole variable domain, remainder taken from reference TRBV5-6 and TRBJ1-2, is DAGVTQSPTHLIKTRGQQVTLRCSPKSGHDTVSWYQQALGQGPQFIFQYYEEEERQRGNFPDRFSGHQFPNYSSELNVNALLLGDSALYLCASSSGQVRYGYTFGSGTRLTVV.

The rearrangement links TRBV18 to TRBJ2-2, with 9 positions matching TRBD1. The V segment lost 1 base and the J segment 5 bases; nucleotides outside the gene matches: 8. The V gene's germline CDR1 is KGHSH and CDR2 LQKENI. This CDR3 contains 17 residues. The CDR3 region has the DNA TGTGCCAGCTCACCACGGGACGGGACAGGGAGGACCGGGGAGCTGTTTTTT. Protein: CASSPRDGTGRTGELFF. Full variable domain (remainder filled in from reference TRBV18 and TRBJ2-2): NAGVMQNPRHLVRRRGQEARLRCSPMKGHSHVYWYRQLPEEGLKFMVYLQKENIIDESGMPKERFSAEFPKEGPSILRIQQVVRGDSAAYFCASSPRDGTGRTGELFFGEGSRLTVL.

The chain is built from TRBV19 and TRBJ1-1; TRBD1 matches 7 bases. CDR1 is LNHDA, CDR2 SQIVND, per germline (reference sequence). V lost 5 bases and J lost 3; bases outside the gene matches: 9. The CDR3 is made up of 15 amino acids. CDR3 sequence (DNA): TGTGCCAGTAGTGAAACAGGGGTGGTGGACACTGAAGCTTTCTTT. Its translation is CASSETGVVDTEAFF.

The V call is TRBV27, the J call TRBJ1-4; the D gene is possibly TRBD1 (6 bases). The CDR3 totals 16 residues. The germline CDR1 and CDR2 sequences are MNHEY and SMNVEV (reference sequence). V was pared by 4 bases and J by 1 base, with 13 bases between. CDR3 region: CASSWQGRETNEKLFF. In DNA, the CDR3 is TGTGCCAGCAGTTGGCAGGGGCGTGAAACTAATGAAAAACTGTTTTTT.

The CDR3 DNA sequence: TGTGCCAGCAGCTTAGAGGCCAGTTCCTACGAGCAGTACTTC. Its translation: CASSLEASSYEQYF. The V gene is TRBV7-9, the J gene TRBJ2-7; D remains unclear. The germline gives CDR1 SEHNR, CDR2 FQNEAQ (reference sequence). There are 14 residues in the CDR3. Deletions cut 1 base from V and 1 base from J, with 8 bases between.

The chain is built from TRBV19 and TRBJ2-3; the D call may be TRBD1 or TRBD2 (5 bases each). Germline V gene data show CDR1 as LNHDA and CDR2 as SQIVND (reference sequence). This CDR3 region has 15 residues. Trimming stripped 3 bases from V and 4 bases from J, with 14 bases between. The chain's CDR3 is CASSMGRASADTQYF. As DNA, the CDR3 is TGTGCCAGTAGTATGGGGCGGGCGAGCGCAGATACGCAGTATTTT.

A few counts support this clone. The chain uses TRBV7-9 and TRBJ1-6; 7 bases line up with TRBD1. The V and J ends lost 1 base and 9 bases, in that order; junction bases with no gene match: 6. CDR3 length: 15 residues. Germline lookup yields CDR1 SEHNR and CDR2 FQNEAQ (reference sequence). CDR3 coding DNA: TGTGCCAGCAGCTTAGGACAGGGCATTGGTTCACCCCTCCACTTT. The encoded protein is CASSLGQGIGSPLHF.

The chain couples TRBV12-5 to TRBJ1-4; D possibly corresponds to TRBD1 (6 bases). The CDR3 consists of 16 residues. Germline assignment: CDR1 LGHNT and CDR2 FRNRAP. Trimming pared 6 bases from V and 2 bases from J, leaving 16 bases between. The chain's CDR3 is CASGTGGRGTNEKLFF. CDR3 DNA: TGTGCTAGTGGGACGGGGGGGCGAGGTACTAATGAAAAACTGTTTTTT.

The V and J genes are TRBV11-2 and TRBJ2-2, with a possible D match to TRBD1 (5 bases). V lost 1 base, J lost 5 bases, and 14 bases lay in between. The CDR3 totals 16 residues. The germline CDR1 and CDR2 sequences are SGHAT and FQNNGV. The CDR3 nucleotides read TGTGCCAGCAGCTTAGTAAAAGGGAAGGGGACCGGGGAGCTGTTTTTT. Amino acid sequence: CASSLVKGKGTGELFF. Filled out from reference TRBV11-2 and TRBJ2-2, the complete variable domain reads EAGVAQSPRYKIIEKRQSVAFWCNPISGHATLYWYQQILGQGPKLLIQFQNNGVVDDSQLPKDRFSAERLKGVDSTLKIQPAKLEDSAVYLCASSLVKGKGTGELFFGEGSRLTVL.

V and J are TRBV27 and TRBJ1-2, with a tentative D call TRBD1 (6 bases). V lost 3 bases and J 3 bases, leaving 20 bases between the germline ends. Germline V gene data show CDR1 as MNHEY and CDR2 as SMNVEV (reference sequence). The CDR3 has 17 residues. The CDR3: CASSFRQDVYRDYGYTF. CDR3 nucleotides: TGTGCCAGCAGTTTCCGACAGGACGTATATAGGGACTATGGCTACACCTTC.

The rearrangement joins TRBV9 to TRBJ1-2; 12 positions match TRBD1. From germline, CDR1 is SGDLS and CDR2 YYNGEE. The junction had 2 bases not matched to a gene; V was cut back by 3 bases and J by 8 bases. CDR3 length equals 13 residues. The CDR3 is CASSEGTGGGYTF. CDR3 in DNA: TGTGCCAGCAGCGAAGGGACAGGGGGCGGCTACACCTTC.

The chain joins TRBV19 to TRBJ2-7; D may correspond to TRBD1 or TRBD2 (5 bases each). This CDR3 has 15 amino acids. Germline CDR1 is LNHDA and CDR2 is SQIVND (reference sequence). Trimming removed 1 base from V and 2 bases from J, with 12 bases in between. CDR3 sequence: CASSIALGTAYEQYF. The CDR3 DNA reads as TGTGCCAGTAGTATAGCTCTAGGGACGGCCTACGAGCAGTACTTC.

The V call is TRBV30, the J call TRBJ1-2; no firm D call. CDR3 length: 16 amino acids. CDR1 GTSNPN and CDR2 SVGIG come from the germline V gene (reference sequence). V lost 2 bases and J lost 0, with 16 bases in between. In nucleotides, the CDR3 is TGTGCCTGGAGTCCCCGTGGGCAGACCACTAACTATGGCTACACCTTC. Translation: CAWSPRGQTTNYGYTF.